Below, 18 T cell receptor beta chains from the same sample are listed, as sequenced in a study of breast tumors, draining lymph nodes, adjacent tissues. In TCRdb, the multiplex PCR reads were re-called with MiXCR into one record per CDR3 protein. Of 10,000 to 15,000 distinct CDR3 sequences listed, roughly 35% are singletons. The specimen was breast tumor tissue. The receptors shown here come from a female donor with breast cancer. Some clones in this sample may be carry-over from other donors' samples.

Only one count was recorded for this clonotype. This CDR3 is CASSLAYGAYEQYV. The CDR3 DNA is TGTGCCAGCAGCTTAGCGTACGGGGCGTACGAGCAGTACGTC. The rearrangement links TRBV11-2 to TRBJ2-7; D may correspond to TRBD1 or TRBD2 (5 bases each). This CDR3 is built from 14 residues. Looked up from germline, CDR1 is SGHAT and CDR2 is FQNNGV. The V end lost 1 base, the J end lost 4 bases, and 11 bases lay between the germline ends.

This clonotype is termed medium-sized. The chain links TRBV25-1 to TRBJ2-3; D may be TRBD2 (5 bases). Germline CDR1 reads MGHDK; CDR2 reads SYGVNS. Trimming left V 1 base short and J 7 bases short, with 15 bases between. The CDR3 has 15 residues. The CDR3 DNA is TGTGCCAGCAGTGAATTGGGGAATAGCGCTTATACGCAGTATTTT. Translation: CASSELGNSAYTQYF.

At least ten counts were recorded for this clonotype. The V call is TRBV5-6, the J call TRBJ1-2; 7 bases match TRBD1. The CDR3 consists of 14 residues. V gave up 4 bases and J gave up 2 bases; unmatched junction bases: 5. Germline CDR1 SGHDT, CDR2 YYEEEE. The CDR3 reads CASSTWDSNYGYTF. Here the CDR3 DNA reads TGTGCCAGCAGCACCTGGGACAGCAACTATGGCTACACCTTC.

By sample fraction, this clonotype is medium-sized. The J gene is TRBJ1-6, the V gene TRBV7-9; D not resolved. This CDR3 has 15 amino acids. From germline, CDR1 is SEHNR and CDR2 FQNEAQ (reference sequence). The V end was cut by 2 bases, the J end by 7 bases, with 12 bases between. The CDR3 DNA sequence: TGTGCCAGCAGCTTACGTCAAGGGCGGAATTCACCCCTCCACTTT. The encoded protein is CASSLRQGRNSPLHF.

Judged by abundance, this clonotype is medium-sized. The chain uses TRBV12-3 or TRBV12-4 and TRBJ1-5; the match to TRBD1 covers 11 bases. The V gene end was trimmed by 6 bases and the J gene end by 6 bases; junction bases not matched to a gene: 10. The CDR3 contains 16 residues. CDR3 protein: CASRNTDRGRIQPQHF. CDR3 bases: TGTGCCAGCAGAAACACGGACAGGGGGCGTATTCAGCCCCAGCATTTT.

The V call is TRBV14, the J call TRBJ1-2; D call uncertain. Germline lookup yields CDR1 SGHDN and CDR2 FVKESK. The CDR3 is 14 amino acids. Trimming removed 4 bases at V and 7 bases at J, with 16 bases between. CDR3 sequence (DNA): TGTGCCAGCAGCCTGAACCCATCCTCGGGTGGCTACACCTTC. It encodes CASSLNPSSGGYTF.

Many counts were recorded for this clonotype. The V and J genes are TRBV6-2 or TRBV6-3 and TRBJ1-6; D remains ambiguous. Germline values: CDR1 MNHEY, CDR2 SVGEGT. This CDR3 comprises 13 residues. With 6 bases removed from V and 6 bases from J, the gap between germline ends came to 9 bases. The CDR3: CASRAASNSPLHF. In DNA, the CDR3 is TGTGCCAGCAGGGCGGCCTCTAATTCACCCCTCCACTTT.

This clonotype was seen more than once but under ten times. The rearrangement joins TRBV19 to TRBJ2-3; 7 bases fit TRBD1. The CDR3 contains 15 residues. Germline values: CDR1 LNHDA, CDR2 SQIVND (reference sequence). The V and J ends lost 5 bases and 0 bases, in that order; junction bases with no gene match: 5. The CDR3 loop reads CASSPDRASTDTQYF. The DNA of the CDR3 is TGTGCCAGTAGTCCCGACAGGGCGAGCACAGATACGCAGTATTTT.

This clonotype was observed at least ten times. The gene calls are TRBV18 and TRBJ1-4; TRBD1 matches 7 bases. Germline-derived CDR1 and CDR2 are KGHSH and LQKENI. V was clipped by 2 bases and J by 7 bases; unmatched bases: 4. The CDR3 contains 14 residues. The CDR3 sequence: CASSPRQGGEKLFF. The CDR3 nucleotides read TGTGCCAGCTCACCAAGGCAGGGGGGTGAAAAACTGTTTTTT.

This clonotype was counted at least ten times. In DNA form, the CDR3 reads TGTGCCAGCAGCCGAAACAGGGTGCATACGCAGTATTTT. The encoded protein is CASSRNRVHTQYF. The chain combines TRBV5-6 with TRBJ2-3; D may be TRBD1 (6 bases). The V end was cut by 4 bases, the J end by 7 bases, with 13 bases between. CDR1 and CDR2 (germline): SGHDT, YYEEEE. The CDR3 is 13 residues long.

Many counts were recorded for this clonotype. This sequence joins TRBV6-2 or TRBV6-3 and TRBJ1-5, with 8 bases lining up with TRBD1. The germline CDR1 and CDR2 sequences are MNHEY and SVGEGT. The CDR3 is made up of 14 amino acids. The ends lost 5 bases at V and 8 bases at J; junction bases unmatched: 8. The CDR3 nucleotides read TGTGCCAGCAGTCCAAGACAGGGGAGGGAGCCCCAGCATTTT. Its protein is CASSPRQGREPQHF.

Regarding this clonotype: The junction shows a germline mismatch at one end, possibly a read error. The V and J genes are TRBV5-5 and TRBJ1-4, with 7 bases fitting TRBD1. This CDR3 has 14 residues. The germline V gene encodes CDR1 SGHKS and CDR2 YYEKEE (reference sequence). The CDR3 region is CTSSPTGDAEKLFF. CDR3 in DNA: TGTACCAGCAGCCCTACAGGGGATGCAGAAAAACTGTTTTTT.

This clonotype was seen many times. The rearrangement links TRBV4-2 to TRBJ1-2; 9 bases fit TRBD1. J lost 6 bases, V lost 4 bases, and 6 bases had no gene match. CDR3 length: 14 residues. Germline V lookup: CDR1 LGHNA, CDR2 YNFKEQ. As DNA, the CDR3 is TGTGCCAGCAGCCCCGGGACAGGGTTACATGGCTACACCTTC. Encoded protein: CASSPGTGLHGYTF.

In this sample, this clonotype turned up many times. The chain has TRBV5-1 and TRBJ2-5, with 8 positions matching TRBD2. Trimming took 0 bases from V and 2 from J; bases not matched to a gene: 6. The CDR3 extends over 16 amino acids. CDR1 and CDR2 from the germline V gene are SGHRS and YFSETQ. As DNA, the CDR3 is TGCGCCAGCAGCTTGGCGTTAGCGGGATTACAAGAGACCCAGTACTTC. It codes for CASSLALAGLQETQYF.

This clonotype appeared many times. The V call is TRBV7-6, the J call TRBJ2-2; D gene ambiguous. CDR3 length equals 12 residues. V lost 6 bases, J lost 6 bases, and 8 bases lay in between. From germline, CDR1 is SGHVS and CDR2 FNYEAQ. CDR3 region: CASRQTPGELFF. The CDR3, as DNA: TGTGCCAGCAGACAAACCCCCGGGGAGCTGTTTTTT.

This clonotype was observed a single time. A read error may explain this, as a much larger clone is one base away. V gene TRBV18 combines with J gene TRBJ1-5, with 9 nucleotides matching TRBD1. After removal of 4 bases from V and 6 bases from J, the junction contained 4 bases not matched to a gene. Germline V gene sequence: CDR1 KGHSH, CDR2 LQKENI. CDR3 size: 14 residues. The CDR3 is CASSRDRAVQPQHF. DNA of the CDR3: TGTGCCAGCTCACGGGACAGGGCGGTTCAGCCCCAGCATTTT.

With respect to this clonotype: As the CDR3 is not closed by the conserved phenylalanine or tryptophan, this likely results from a read error. This chain joins TRBV10-1 and TRBJ2-3, with 9 bases fitting TRBD2. Germline V gene data show CDR1 as WNHNN and CDR2 as SYGVQD (reference sequence). The junction had 13 bases not matched to a gene; V was cut back by 11 bases and J by 4 bases. The CDR3 length is 15 residues. The CDR3 DNA is TGCGCCGCCGAGAGAAATAGCGGGAGCGCAGATACGCAGTATCTT. Translated: CAAERNSGSADTQYL.

This clonotype is medium-sized (0.01 to 0.1%) within its sample. V usage is TRBV9 and J usage is TRBJ2-7; D possibly corresponds to TRBD2 (6 bases). Trimming pared 0 bases from V and 9 bases from J, leaving 16 bases between. The CDR3 sequence is 14 residues long. Germline-derived CDR1 and CDR2 are SGDLS and YYNGEE. The CDR3 loop is CASSVDLGEAGQYF. The CDR3 DNA reads TGTGCCAGCAGCGTAGACTTGGGGGAGGCCGGGCAGTACTTC. Using reference TRBV9 and TRBJ2-7 for the parts outside the CDR3, the full variable domain is DSGVTQTPKHLITATGQRVTLRCSPRSGDLSVYWYQQSLDQGLQFLIQYYNGEERAKGNILERFSAQQFPDLHSELNLSSLELGDSALYFCASSVDLGEAGQYFGPGTRLTVT.